This T cell receptor (beta chain) was recovered during a study of cytomegalovirus exposure and HLA in healthy donors. Study background: HLA-typed donors contributed approximately 92 million unique TCRs, which were held in an early data release. Study observations and caveats: TCR beta chains numbering 164 were designated cytomegalovirus-associated. In a later analysis, HLA-associated beta chains showed higher expansion and lower generation probabilities than comparable chains.

The PCR ran on 60 Vbeta and 13 Jbeta primers. Assay: immunoSEQ multiplex PCR; the TCRdb copy retains only in-frame clones and omits some. The top ten hold approximately 2.1% of the sample, which has about 130,000 clones, roughly 70% seen once. CDR3 length: 17 amino acids. Trimming at V came to 1 base and at J to 3 bases, leaving 3 bases not matched to a gene. Germline-derived CDR1 and CDR2 are SGHDT and YYEEEE. Comments on this clone: The antigen remains unidentified.

The source of this sequence is a woman aged 40 to 49 in good health and CMV-seropositive. Sequenced input: PBMCs. The chain uses TRBV5-6 and TRBJ2-5; TRBD2 matches 16 bases. CDR3 sequence reads: CASSLRGLAGGKETQYF. As DNA, the CDR3 is TGTGCCAGCAGCTTGAGGGGACTAGCGGGGGGGAAAGAGACCCAGTACTTC. Complete variable domain (other parts from reference TRBV5-6 and TRBJ2-5): DAGVTQSPTHLIKTRGQQVTLRCSPKSGHDTVSWYQQALGQGPQFIFQYYEEEERQRGNFPDRFSGHQFPNYSSELNVNALLLGDSALYLCASSLRGLAGGKETQYFGPGTRLLVL.